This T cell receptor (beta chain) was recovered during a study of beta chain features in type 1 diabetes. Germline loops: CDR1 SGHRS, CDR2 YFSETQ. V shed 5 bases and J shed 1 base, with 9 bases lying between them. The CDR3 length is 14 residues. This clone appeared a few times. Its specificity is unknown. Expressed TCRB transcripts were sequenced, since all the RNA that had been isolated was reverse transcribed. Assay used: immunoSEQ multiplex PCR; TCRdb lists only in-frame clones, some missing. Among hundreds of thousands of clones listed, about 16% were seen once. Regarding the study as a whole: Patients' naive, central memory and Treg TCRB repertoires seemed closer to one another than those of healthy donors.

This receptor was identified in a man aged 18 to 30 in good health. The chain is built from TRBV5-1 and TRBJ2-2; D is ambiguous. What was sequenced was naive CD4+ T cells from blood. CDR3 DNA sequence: TGCGCCAGCAGAGAAGGCTTGAACACCGGGGAGCTGTTTTTT. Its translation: CASREGLNTGELFF. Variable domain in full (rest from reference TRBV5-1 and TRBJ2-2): KAGVTQTPRYLIKTRGQQVTLSCSPISGHRSVSWYQQTPGQGLQFLFEYFSETQRNKGNFPGRFSGRQFSNSRSEMNVSTLELGDSALYLCASREGLNTGELFFGEGSRLTVL.